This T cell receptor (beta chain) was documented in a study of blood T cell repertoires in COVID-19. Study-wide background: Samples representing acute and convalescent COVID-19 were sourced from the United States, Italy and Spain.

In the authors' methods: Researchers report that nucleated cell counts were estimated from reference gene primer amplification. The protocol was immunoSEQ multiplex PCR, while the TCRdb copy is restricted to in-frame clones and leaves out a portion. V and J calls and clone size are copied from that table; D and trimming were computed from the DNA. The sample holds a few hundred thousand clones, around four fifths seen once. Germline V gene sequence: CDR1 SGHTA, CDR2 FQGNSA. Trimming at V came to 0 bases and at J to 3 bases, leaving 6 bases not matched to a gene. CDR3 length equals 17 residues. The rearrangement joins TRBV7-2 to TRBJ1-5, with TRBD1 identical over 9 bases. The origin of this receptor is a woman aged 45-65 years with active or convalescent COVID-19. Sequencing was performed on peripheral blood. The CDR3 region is CASSLAGQGTVNQPQHF. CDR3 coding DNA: TGTGCCAGCAGCTTAGCGGGACAGGGAACGGTCAATCAGCCCCAGCATTTT. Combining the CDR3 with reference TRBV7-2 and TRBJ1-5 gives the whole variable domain GAGVSQSPSNKVTEKGKDVELRCDPISGHTALYWYRQSLGQGLEFLIYFQGNSAPDKSGLPSDRFSAERTGGSVSTLTIQRTQQEDSAVYLCASSLAGQGTVNQPQHFGDGTRLSIL.